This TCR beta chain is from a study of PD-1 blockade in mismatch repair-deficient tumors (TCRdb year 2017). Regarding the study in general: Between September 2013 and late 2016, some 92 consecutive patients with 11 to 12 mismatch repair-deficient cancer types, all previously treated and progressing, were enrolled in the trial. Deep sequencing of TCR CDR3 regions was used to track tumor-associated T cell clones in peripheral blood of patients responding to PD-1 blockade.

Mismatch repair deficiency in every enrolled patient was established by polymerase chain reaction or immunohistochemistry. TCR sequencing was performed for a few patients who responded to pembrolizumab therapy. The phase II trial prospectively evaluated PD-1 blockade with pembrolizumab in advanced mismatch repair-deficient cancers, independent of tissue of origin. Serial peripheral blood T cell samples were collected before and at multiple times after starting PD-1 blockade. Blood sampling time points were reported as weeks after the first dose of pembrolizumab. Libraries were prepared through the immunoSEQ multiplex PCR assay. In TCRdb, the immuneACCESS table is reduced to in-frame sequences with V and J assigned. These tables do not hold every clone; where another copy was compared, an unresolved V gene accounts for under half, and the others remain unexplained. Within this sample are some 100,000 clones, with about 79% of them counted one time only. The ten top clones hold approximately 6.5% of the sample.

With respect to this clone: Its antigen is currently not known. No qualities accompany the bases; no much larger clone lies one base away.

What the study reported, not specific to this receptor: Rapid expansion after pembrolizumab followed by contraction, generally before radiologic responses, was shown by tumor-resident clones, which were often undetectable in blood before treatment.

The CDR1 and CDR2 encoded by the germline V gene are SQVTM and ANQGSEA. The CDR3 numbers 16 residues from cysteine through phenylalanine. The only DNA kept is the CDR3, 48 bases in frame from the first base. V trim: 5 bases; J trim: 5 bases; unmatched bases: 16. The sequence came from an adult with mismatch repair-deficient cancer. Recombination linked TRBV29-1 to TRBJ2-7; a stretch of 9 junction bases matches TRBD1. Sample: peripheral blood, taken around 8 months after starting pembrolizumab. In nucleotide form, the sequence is TGCAGCGTTTCGGATAATGCCGGGACAGGGTTTCACGAGCAGTACTTC. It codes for CSVSDNAGTGFHEQYF.